The clone carrying this TCR beta chain occurred a few times. Its antigen is undetermined. The CDR3 extends over 15 amino acids. Trimming cost V 6 bases and J 7 bases; bases outside gene matches: 13. CDR1 and CDR2 from the germline V gene are MNHNS and SASEGT. One entry per CDR3 protein results from TCRdb running MiXCR on the 5' RACE reads. In the table there are around 400,000 distinct CDR3 sequences, 11% of which are singletons. This entry comes from a study of T cells after yellow fever vaccination. Findings and limits, study-wide: Some clonotypes were seen in both the CD4 and the CD8 compartments. These made up a small share and likely arose from convergent recombination.

The receptor's source is a man between 18 and 29 years old who received the YFV17D yellow fever vaccine. The chain is built from TRBV6-1 and TRBJ2-7; 9 bases map to TRBD1. The material sequenced was PBMCs, taken on the day of the first yellow fever vaccination. CDR3 bases: TGTGCCAGCAGCACGGACAGGGGACCTCCGGGGGAGCAGTACGTC. Its translation: CASSTDRGPPGEQYV.